A selection of T cell receptor beta chains follows, all from one sample in a study of Ad26.COV2.S vaccination and SARS-CoV-2 variants. The data were produced by immunoSEQ multiplex PCR, yet TCRdb's version contains in-frame clones alone and is incomplete. This table has 440,000 or so clones, 90% appearing once. The starting material was peripheral blood, obtained in a trial of Ad26.COV2.S vaccine versus placebo. All receptors come from a person between 18 and 59 years old who received the Ad26.COV2.S COVID-19 vaccine or a placebo. Each CDR3 is given with its conserved first and last residue. The order of the fields is V gene, J gene, D gene, clone size, CDR3 DNA, CDR3 protein. The D gene is left open where the match is weak. Expanded clones are given a class, and other clones once, few, many or no size at all.

TRBV5-1	TRBJ1-1	NA	NA	TGCGCCAGCAGCTCCTTGACCGTCGGGAACACTGAAGCTTTCTTT	CASSSLTVGNTEAFF
TRBV9	TRBJ2-2	NA	NA	TGTGCCAGCAGCCTACCGGCGGGGGAGCTGTTTTTT	CASSLPAGELFF
TRBV7-9	TRBJ1-1	NA	NA	TGTGCCAGCAGCCCGCGGACAGAAGCTTTCTTT	CASSPRTEAFF
TRBV3-1/TRBV3-2	TRBJ1-6	NA	once	TGTGCCAGCAGCCAAGACCCCGGTCGGGGCTATAATTCACCCCTCCACTTT	CASSQDPGRGYNSPLHF
TRBV19	TRBJ2-1	TRBD2	NA	TGTGCCACTGCTGAAGGGACTAGGTCGGCCAATGAGCAGTTCTTC	CATAEGTRSANEQFF
TRBV20-1	TRBJ1-2	NA	NA	TGCAGTGAAAAGGATGGCTACACCTTC	CSEKDGYTF
TRBV19	TRBJ2-3	NA	once	TGTGCCAGTAGTCTCCGACTTCGCACAGATACGCAGTATTTT	CASSLRLRTDTQYF
TRBV27	TRBJ2-7	NA	NA	TGTGCCAGCAGTTTAGTAGGCGGACGTGGGGACGAGCAGTACTTC	CASSLVGGRGDEQYF
TRBV2	TRBJ2-3	TRBD1	once	TGTGCCAGCAGAAGACAGGGCGATAGCACAGATACGCAGTATTTT	CASRRQGDSTDTQYF
TRBV2	TRBJ2-7	TRBD1	once	TGTGCCAGCAGTGGCCCGGGACAGGGGGTGTACGAGCAGTACTTC	CASSGPGQGVYEQYF
TRBV19	TRBJ1-5	NA	NA	TGTGCCAGTAGAGTAGGGACAACCAGAGAGCAGCCCCAGCATTTT	CASRVGTTREQPQHF
TRBV27	TRBJ2-2	NA	NA	TGTGCCAGCACTCCCCTTCGAGCGAACACCGGGGAGCTGTTTTTT	CASTPLRANTGELFF
TRBV30	TRBJ2-1	TRBD2	once	TGTGCCTGGAGTGTTGCCCTAGCGGTAGACAAGTTCTTC	CAWSVALAVDKFF
TRBV20-1	TRBJ1-1	NA	NA	TGCAGTGCTAGAGTTGTCGCTGAAGCTTTCTTT	CSARVVAEAFF
TRBV7-2	TRBJ1-5	NA	NA	TGTGCCAGCAGCTTAGTTTGGGGGAACAATCAGCCCCAGCATTTT	CASSLVWGNNQPQHF
TRBV12-5	TRBJ2-1	TRBD2	NA	TGTGCTAGTGGCTCGACTAGCGGAAGCTCCTACAATGAGCAGTTCTTC	CASGSTSGSSYNEQFF
TRBV5-6	TRBJ1-4	NA	NA	TGTGCCAGCGCCGGCGTTCATAATGAAAAACTGTTTTTT	CASAGVHNEKLFF
TRBV19	TRBJ1-5	NA	NA	TGTGCCAGTAGTATCGGCAGGAGGGAGCAGCCCCAGCATTTT	CASSIGRREQPQHF
TRBV29-1	TRBJ2-2	NA	NA	TGCAGCGTTGAAGATCCCGACATGTACACCGGGGAGCTGTTTTTT	CSVEDPDMYTGELFF
TRBV6-2/TRBV6-3	TRBJ2-6	NA	few	TGTGCCAGCAGTCCCCACAGGGATGGGGCCAACGTCCTGACTTTC	CASSPHRDGANVLTF
TRBV5-1	TRBJ2-5	NA	NA	TGCGCCAGCAGTTTTGGACAGATGACGGCCCAGTACTTC	CASSFGQMTAQYF
TRBV2	TRBJ1-2	TRBD1	NA	TGTGCCAGCTTTCTCCAAATGGGACAGGGTTTCACCTTC	CASFLQMGQGFTF
TRBV11-3	TRBJ2-7	NA	NA	TGTGCCAGCAGCAACAGGGGACTCGACGAGCAGTACTTC	CASSNRGLDEQYF
TRBV5-5	TRBJ1-4	NA	NA	TGTGCCAGCAGCCCGAACACAGGGATTGAAAAACTGTTTTTT	CASSPNTGIEKLFF
TRBV27	TRBJ2-7	NA	NA	TGTGCCAGCAGTTCATCCCTAGCGTCCTCCTACGAGCAGTACTTC	CASSSSLASSYEQYF
TRBV25-1	TRBJ2-5	NA	NA	TGTGCCAGCAGTGAACCGGGGGGGACAGGGGAGACCCAGTACTTC	CASSEPGGTGETQYF
TRBV5-1	TRBJ2-7	TRBD2	NA	TGCGCCAGCAGCGTCTGGTCGGGACTAGCGCACAACGAGCAGTACTTC	CASSVWSGLAHNEQYF
TRBV9	TRBJ2-3	TRBD1	once	TGTGCCAGCAGCCCCTGGGGACAGACCACAGATACGCAGTATTTT	CASSPWGQTTDTQYF
TRBV7-8	TRBJ2-1	NA	NA	TGTGCCAGCAGCGAGCGACCGGGAAGGGAGCAGTTCTTC	CASSERPGREQFF
TRBV7-9	TRBJ2-2	TRBD2	NA	TGTGCCAGCAGCTTCTTACAGGGACTAGCGGTACTGGGGGAGCTGTTTTTT	CASSFLQGLAVLGELFF
TRBV4-1	TRBJ2-3	NA	NA	TGCGCCAGCAGCCAAGATTGGGGGGAGTATAAGGATACGCAGTATTTT	CASSQDWGEYKDTQYF
TRBV5-1	TRBJ2-2	NA	NA	TGCGCCAGCAACTTAGGGGGAAGGACCGGGGAGCTGTTTTTT	CASNLGGRTGELFF
TRBV27	TRBJ2-7	TRBD1	NA	TGTGCCAGCAGTTTAACTGGGACAGGGGGTGGGTACGAGCAGTACTTC	CASSLTGTGGGYEQYF
TRBV4-1	TRBJ2-7	NA	NA	TGCGCCAGCAGCCAAGTATTCGGGGTTCACTCCTACGAGCAGTACTTC	CASSQVFGVHSYEQYF
TRBV7-9	TRBJ2-6	NA	NA	TGTGCCAGCAGCGTCCCCGGGGCCAACGTCCTGACTTTC	CASSVPGANVLTF
TRBV4-2	TRBJ2-7	TRBD2	NA	TGTGCCAGCAGCCAAGATGGGAGCGGGAGCTACGAGCAGTACTTC	CASSQDGSGSYEQYF
TRBV10-1	TRBJ1-2	NA	few	TGCGCCAGCAGTGGGAAAACAGTGGGCTACACCTTC	CASSGKTVGYTF
TRBV9	TRBJ1-3	NA	NA	TGTGCCAGCAGCGTAGACGGGTTCAACACCATATATTTT	CASSVDGFNTIYF
TRBV28	TRBJ2-7	NA	NA	TGTGCCACCCAAGGGGAAGCGCTAAGATTCTACGAGCAGTACTTC	CATQGEALRFYEQYF
TRBV7-7	TRBJ2-5	NA	NA	TGTGCCAGCAGCTTGGGCCCAAGTCAAGAGACCCAGTACTTC	CASSLGPSQETQYF
TRBV6-6	TRBJ1-1	NA	NA	TGTGCCAGCAGCAACCTCGGCTTTAACACTGAAGCTTTCTTT	CASSNLGFNTEAFF
TRBV19	TRBJ2-7	TRBD1	NA	TGTGCCAGTAGTAGCAAACAGGGGGCCGGACGAAGGGAGCAGTACTTC	CASSSKQGAGRREQYF
TRBV6-2/TRBV6-3	TRBJ2-2	NA	few	TGTGCCAGCAGTTCAGTAGCGCCCGGGGAGCTGTTTTTT	CASSSVAPGELFF
TRBV10-3	TRBJ1-2	TRBD1	NA	TGTGCCATCAGTGAGTCAAGGGACAGGGGCCCTCGTGTGCCCTTATTC	CAISESRDRGPRVPLF
TRBV7-2	TRBJ1-1	TRBD1	NA	TGTGCCAGCAGCTCCCGGGACAGGGTATCCGGTATCCCTGAAGCTTTCTTT	CASSSRDRVSGIPEAFF
TRBV6-2/TRBV6-3	TRBJ1-6	NA	NA	TGTGCCAGCAGCCGAGGAAGCCAATCACCCCTCCACTTT	CASSRGSQSPLHF
TRBV7-8	TRBJ2-3	TRBD1	NA	TGTGCCAGCAGCTGGGACAGGGGATCAGATACGCAGTATTTT	CASSWDRGSDTQYF
TRBV27	TRBJ2-1	NA	NA	TGTGCCAGCAGTCTCGGACAGCTCAATGAGCAGTTCTTC	CASSLGQLNEQFF
TRBV24-1	TRBJ2-7	NA	NA	TGTGCCACCAGTGATTCTGGGAAAACATACGAGCAGTACTTC	CATSDSGKTYEQYF
TRBV5-1	TRBJ1-1	TRBD1	NA	TGCGCCAGCAGCAAGGGACAGGCCCCGAACACTGAAGCTTTCTTT	CASSKGQAPNTEAFF
TRBV27	TRBJ2-1	TRBD2	NA	TGTGCCAGCAGTTTATATCCTAGCGGGGCCTACAATGAGCAGTTCTTC	CASSLYPSGAYNEQFF
TRBV11-2	TRBJ1-6	NA	NA	TGTGCCAGCAGCTTAGCAGCCACCTATAATTCACCCCTCCACTTT	CASSLAATYNSPLHF
TRBV28	TRBJ1-3	NA	NA	TGTGCCAGCAGTCTCCCGGGGGGCTCTGGAAACACCATATATTTT	CASSLPGGSGNTIYF